These T cell receptor beta chains were read from a single sample in a study of regulatory T cells in long-lasting Graves disease. Via MiXCR, TCRdb re-called the multiplex PCR reads, giving one row per CDR3 protein. The sample gives 350,000 to 450,000 distinct CDR3 sequences, approximately 12% of which show up once; approximately 17% is in the top ten. This sample also appeared in a second study, on T cells in Graves' hyperthyroidism and ophthalmopathy.

The material sequenced was peripheral blood mononuclear cells (PBMCs), taken at new diagnosis, from a patient treated with antithyroid drugs. The source is a woman aged 18-29 years with Graves disease. CDR3s include the opening cysteine and the closing phenylalanine or tryptophan. Where a row states a size, it is once, few, many or the class of an expanded clone; other rows omit it.

>many|TRBJ2-3|TRBV7-2
CASSLLQGSTDTQYF
>NA|TRBJ2-7|TRBV20-1
CSAIQVTYEQYF
>many|TRBJ2-3|TRBV7-8
CASSLKRGRLTDTQYF
>NA|TRBJ1-6|TRBV12-3/TRBV12-4
CASSKLRVSPLHF
>many|TRBJ2-1|TRBV27
CASSSIREGNEQFF
>once|TRBJ2-1|TRBV11-1
CASSSEAGVGYNEQFF
>NA|TRBJ2-3|TRBV7-2
CASSGLGRELGDTQYF
>many|TRBJ1-2|TRBV19
CASTLDRWSGGYTF
>few|TRBJ1-5|TRBV9
CASSASRVLKKGQPQHF
>many|TRBJ2-7|TRBV5-6
CASTLGPAQYEQYF
>many|TRBJ2-2|TRBV15
CATSRDPDSGELFF
>many|TRBJ1-4|TRBV6-1
CATLRTGSVATNEKLFF
>many|TRBJ2-2|TRBV6-9
CASSYIGELFF
>many|TRBJ2-3|TRBV28
CASSWYNSAGGADTQYF
>few|TRBJ2-3|TRBV6-5
CASSYLGLSTDTQYF
>many|TRBJ2-1|TRBV7-3
CASSLTPNNEQFF
>many|TRBJ1-1|TRBV12-3/TRBV12-4
CASRPQGSSTEAFF
>many|TRBJ2-1|TRBV6-1
CASSSSRSDSYNEQFF
>NA|TRBJ2-7|TRBV6-1
CASSAPFGAAYEQYF
>NA|TRBJ1-5|TRBV6-1
CASSETGGGVDQHF
>many|TRBJ1-1|TRBV15
CATTPLGGATEAFF
>many|TRBJ1-1|TRBV2
CASKEGTKAFF
>NA|TRBJ2-2|TRBV6-1
CASSNLAGITGELFF
>NA|TRBJ2-1|TRBV2
CASSALTSASSYNEQFF
>many|TRBJ2-1|TRBV12-3/TRBV12-4
CASSFRRLASNEQFF
>many|TRBJ2-2|TRBV28
CASIPGNTGELFF
>many|TRBJ1-4|TRBV7-2
CASSALRGEKLFF
>many|TRBJ2-7|TRBV4-3
CASSQEWEPARYEQYF
>few|TRBJ1-5|TRBV10-1
CASSERGAGDSNQPQHF
>few|TRBJ2-1|TRBV12-5
CASGLTRQGARHEQFF
>many|TRBJ1-3|TRBV12-3/TRBV12-4
CASSRGQKGNTIYF
>NA|TRBJ1-1|TRBV4-3
CASSQDRVRTNPEAFF
>many|TRBJ2-1|TRBV28
CASIQPPNEQFF
>few|TRBJ1-5|TRBV4-2
CASSPDHHNQPQHF
>NA|TRBJ2-2|TRBV28
CASSFWDGELFF
>many|TRBJ2-5|TRBV20-1
CSASGGREDPYQETQYF
>many|TRBJ2-5|TRBV6-1
CASSNLGETQYF
>many|TRBJ1-5|TRBV12-3/TRBV12-4
CASSPGGGSNQPQHF
>many|TRBJ2-1|TRBV4-2
CASSPTGGYEQFF
>many|TRBJ2-3|TRBV7-2
CASSYVGTDTQYF
>NA|TRBJ2-2|TRBV5-1
CASNRGNPTGELFF
>NA|TRBJ2-7|TRBV13
CASSPGLGGTEQYF
>many|TRBJ2-5|TRBV7-2
CASSFNREETQYF
>few|TRBJ1-1|TRBV7-3
CASSLTGQAMNTEAFF
>many|TRBJ1-5|TRBV28
CASTLSQARNQPQHF
>once|TRBJ1-2|TRBV7-9
CASSFRTAGGVDGYTF
>NA|TRBJ1-2|TRBV4-2
CASSQDFREGKAYGYTF
>many|TRBJ2-1|TRBV6-1
CASSEFSNLSNEQFF
>NA|TRBJ2-6|TRBV7-2
CAGRGVEDSGANVLTF
>many|TRBJ1-1|TRBV4-3
CASSQDGKGGNTEAFF
>NA|TRBJ1-1|TRBV6-5
CASTTAGTGDNTEAFF
>few|TRBJ1-5|TRBV6-1
CASTWGQTEPQHF
>many|TRBJ2-7|TRBV28
CASSRQGLRGEQYF
>NA|TRBJ2-2|TRBV7-2
CASSKRGLAGLDTGELFF
>many|TRBJ2-1|TRBV20-1
CSARDLVAGHAYNEQFF
>NA|TRBJ2-1|TRBV19
CASLGLPGEQFF
>few|TRBJ1-1|TRBV4-2
CASSQVGGGEAEAFF
>few|TRBJ1-1|TRBV7-9
CASSFQGSGTEAFF
>NA|TRBJ1-2|TRBV6-2/TRBV6-3
CASTFWEVAGYTF